This T cell receptor (beta chain) stems from a study of beta chain features in type 1 diabetes. Findings and limits, study-wide: Type 1 diabetes patients showed a moderate but significant shortening of TCRB CDR3s in all four CD4+ subsets.

CDR1 and CDR2 from the germline V gene are SQVTM and ANQGSEA. The CDR3 is made up of 13 amino acids. The ends were cut back, 5 bases at V and 0 bases at J, with 9 bases in the middle. For this clone: Its antigen is undetermined.

Expressed TCRB transcripts were sequenced because the isolated RNA had all been reverse transcribed beforehand. Assay: immunoSEQ multiplex PCR; the TCRdb copy retains only in-frame clones and omits some. This table holds hundreds of thousands of clones, roughly 13% found once. This sequence originates from a man aged 18-30 years with type 1 diabetes. The V gene is TRBV29-1, the J gene TRBJ2-3; D might be TRBD2 (6 bases). Material for sequencing was naive CD4+ T cells from blood. The chain's CDR3 is CSVLAVSTDTQYF. The CDR3 DNA sequence: TGCAGCGTTTTAGCGGTTAGCACAGATACGCAGTATTTT.